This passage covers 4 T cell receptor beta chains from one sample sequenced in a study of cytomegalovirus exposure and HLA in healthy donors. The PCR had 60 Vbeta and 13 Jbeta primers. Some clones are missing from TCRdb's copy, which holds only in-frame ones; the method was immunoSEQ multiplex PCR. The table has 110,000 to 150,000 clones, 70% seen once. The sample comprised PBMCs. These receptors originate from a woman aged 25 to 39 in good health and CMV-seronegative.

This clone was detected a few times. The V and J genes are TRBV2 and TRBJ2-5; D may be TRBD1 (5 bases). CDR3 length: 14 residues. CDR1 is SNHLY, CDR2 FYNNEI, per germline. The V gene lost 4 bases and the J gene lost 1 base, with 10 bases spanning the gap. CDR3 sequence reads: CASSVYRLQETQYF. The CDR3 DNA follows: TGTGCCAGCAGTGTTTACAGGCTCCAAGAGACCCAGTACTTC.

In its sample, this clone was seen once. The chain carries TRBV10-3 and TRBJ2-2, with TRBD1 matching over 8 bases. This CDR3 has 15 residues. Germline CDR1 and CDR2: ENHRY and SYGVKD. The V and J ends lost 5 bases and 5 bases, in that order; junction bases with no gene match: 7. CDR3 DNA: TGTGCCATCAGTTCGACAGGGGCCTTAACCGGGGAGCTGTTTTTT. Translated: CAISSTGALTGELFF.

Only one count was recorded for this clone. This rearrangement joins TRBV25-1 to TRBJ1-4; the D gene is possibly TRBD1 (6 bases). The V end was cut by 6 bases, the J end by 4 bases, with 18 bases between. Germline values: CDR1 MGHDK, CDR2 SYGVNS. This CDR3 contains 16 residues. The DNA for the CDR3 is TGTGCCAGCAGCCGGGGTGGTCAGGGGTATAATGAAAAACTGTTTTTT. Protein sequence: CASSRGGQGYNEKLFF.

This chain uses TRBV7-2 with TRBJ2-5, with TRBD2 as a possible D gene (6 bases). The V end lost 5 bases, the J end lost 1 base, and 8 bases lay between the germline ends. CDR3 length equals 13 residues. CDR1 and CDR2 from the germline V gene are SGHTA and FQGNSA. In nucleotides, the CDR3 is TGTGCCAGCAGCCGGGACTTCCAAGAGACCCAGTACTTC. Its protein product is CASSRDFQETQYF.